This TCR beta chain came from a study of blood T cell repertoires in COVID-19. Looking at the study overall: Spain, Italy and the United States supplied samples that represented acute and convalescent COVID-19.

The authors' processing: By means of reference gene primer amplification, nucleated cell counts were estimated. Repertoires were generated with immunoSEQ multiplex PCR, while TCRdb's copy carries only in-frame clones and drops some. The V and J calls and the clone size are those of that table, but D and trimming were determined from the DNA. The sample has 45,000 to 70,000 clones, roughly nine tenths seen once; the top ten hold under 7.5%. There are 14 residues in the CDR3. The V gene's germline CDR1 is SGHNT and CDR2 YENEEA. V gave up 2 bases and J gave up 10 bases; unmatched junction bases: 8. The V and J genes are TRBV11-3 and TRBJ1-1; 9 bases are shared with TRBD1. The source of this sequence is an older woman with active or convalescent COVID-19. Sequencing was done on a sample of peripheral blood. CDR3 sequence: CASSLTQGAGRAFF. In DNA form, the CDR3 reads TGTGCCAGCAGCTTAACACAGGGGGCCGGTCGAGCTTTCTTT.